A single sample gave rise to the 16 T cell receptor beta chains below, sequenced in a study of blood T cell repertoires in COVID-19. Data came from immunoSEQ multiplex PCR; TCRdb stores just in-frame clones and leaves some out. In the table there are approximately 93,000 clones, over 80% of which are singletons. Specimen: peripheral blood. The receptors stem from a human donor in a cohort sampled during active COVID-19.

This clone was counted between two and nine times. V gene TRBV7-2 combines with J gene TRBJ2-7; 13 nucleotides line up with TRBD2. Trimming removed 4 bases from V and 6 bases from J; junction bases left unmatched: 3. The CDR3 has 14 amino acids. CDR1 SGHTA and CDR2 FQGNSA come from the germline V gene. The CDR3 here is CASSYGLAGAEQYF. The CDR3 DNA is TGTGCCAGCAGCTACGGACTAGCGGGAGCCGAGCAGTACTTC.

This chain joins TRBV13 and TRBJ1-1; the D is unclear. Trimming shortened V by 4 bases and J by 1 base, and 13 bases separated the two germline ends. This CDR3 contains 15 residues. The germline CDR1 and CDR2 sequences are PRHDT and FYEKMQ (reference sequence). This chain's CDR3 is CASSSPEQPNTEAFF. In DNA form, the CDR3 reads TGTGCCAGCAGCTCCCCGGAGCAGCCGAACACTGAAGCTTTCTTT. The full variable domain, completed using reference TRBV13 and TRBJ1-1, is AAGVIQSPRHLIKEKRETATLKCYPIPRHDTVYWYQQGPGQDPQFLISFYEKMQSDKGSIPDRFSAQQFSDYHSELNMSSLELGDSALYFCASSSPEQPNTEAFFGQGTRLTVV.

The chain uses TRBV28 and TRBJ2-2; 8 bases are shared with TRBD1. Germline V gene data show CDR1 as MDHEN and CDR2 as SYDVKM. CDR3 length equals 15 residues. V lost 4 bases and J lost 5; bases outside the gene matches: 6. The CDR3 sequence is CASSWGQVGTGELFF. The CDR3 nucleotides read TGTGCCAGCAGTTGGGGACAGGTGGGAACCGGGGAGCTGTTTTTT. Full variable domain (rest looked up from reference TRBV28 and TRBJ2-2): DVKVTQSSRYLVKRTGEKVFLECVQDMDHENMFWYRQDPGLGLRLIYFSYDVKMKEKGDIPEGYSVSREKKERFSLILESASTNQTSMYLCASSWGQVGTGELFFGEGSRLTVL.

J is TRBJ1-1 and V is TRBV28; D may be TRBD1 (5 bases). CDR1 MDHEN and CDR2 SYDVKM come from the germline V gene. This CDR3 is built from 14 residues. V was pared by 5 bases and J by 11 bases, with 21 bases between. CDR3 region: CASSPYGTGREAFF. The CDR3 coding sequence is TGTGCCAGCAGTCCCTATGGGACCGGTCGGGAGGCTTTCTTT.

V is TRBV28 and J is TRBJ1-6; D uncertain. Trimming pared 7 bases from V and 7 bases from J, leaving 11 bases between. Per the germline V gene, CDR1 is MDHEN and CDR2 is SYDVKM. The CDR3 has 13 residues. The CDR3 loop reads CASTKRVNSPLHF. CDR3 bases: TGTGCCAGCACCAAAAGAGTAAATTCACCCCTCCACTTT. The full variable domain, with the rest looked up from reference TRBV28 and TRBJ1-6, is DVKVTQSSRYLVKRTGEKVFLECVQDMDHENMFWYRQDPGLGLRLIYFSYDVKMKEKGDIPEGYSVSREKKERFSLILESASTNQTSMYLCASTKRVNSPLHFGNGTRLTVT.

This chain uses TRBV7-2 with TRBJ2-7; D may be TRBD2 (5 bases). The CDR3 sequence is 14 residues long. The germline CDR1 and CDR2 sequences are SGHTA and FQGNSA. The V end was cut by 2 bases, the J end by 2 bases, with 10 bases between. This chain's CDR3 is CASSLRGGTYEQYF. The CDR3 coding sequence is TGTGCCAGCAGCTTACGCGGAGGAACCTACGAGCAGTACTTC.

The chain joins TRBV29-1 to TRBJ1-1, with a tentative D call TRBD1 (5 bases). Trimming removed 8 bases from V and 7 bases from J, with 17 bases in between. CDR1 is SQVTM, CDR2 ANQGSEA, per germline. The CDR3 has 12 residues. The CDR3 nucleotides read TGCAGCTGGGGAGGGGTCGGAGGTGAAGCTTTCTTT. Translated, it gives CSWGGVGGEAFF.

The rearrangement joins TRBV5-4 to TRBJ2-7; 7 positions match TRBD2. The germline gives CDR1 SGHNT, CDR2 YYREEE (reference sequence). The V gene end was trimmed by 3 bases and the J gene end by 7 bases; junction bases not matched to a gene: 16. The length of the CDR3 is 16 residues. This CDR3 reads CASSWGGDSRLGEQYF. CDR3 in DNA: TGTGCCAGCAGCTGGGGGGGGGACTCCCGGTTAGGGGAGCAGTACTTC.

This chain connects TRBV28 to TRBJ2-7; D is possibly TRBD1 (5 bases). V lost 4 bases to trimming and J lost 2 bases, with 12 bases between them. The V gene's germline CDR1 is MDHEN and CDR2 SYDVKM. The CDR3 consists of 14 residues. The CDR3 DNA reads TGTGCCAGCAGTTCACACGACAGACCCTACGAGCAGTACTTC. Protein: CASSSHDRPYEQYF.

The chain has TRBV23-1 and TRBJ2-7; D uncertain. TRBV23-1 is sorted into the ORF group, with uncertain function. Trimming shortened V by 7 bases and J by 2 bases, and 6 bases separated the two germline ends. The CDR3 spans 11 residues. The CDR3 region is CASTHTYEQYF. The CDR3 DNA reads TGCGCCAGCACTCATACCTACGAGCAGTACTTC.

The J gene is TRBJ2-2, the V gene TRBV27; 9 nucleotides line up with TRBD2. Trimming removed 3 bases from V and 1 base from J; junction bases left unmatched: 15. The CDR3 loop spans 20 amino acids. From germline, CDR1 is MNHEY and CDR2 SMNVEV (reference sequence). The CDR3 DNA follows: TGTGCCAGCAGTTTCCAAGGCGGGGGGGAGCTACTAGGGAACACCGGGGAGCTGTTTTTT. This codes for CASSFQGGGELLGNTGELFF.

The chain joins TRBV12-3 or TRBV12-4 to TRBJ1-5, with D perhaps matching TRBD1 (6 bases). This CDR3 spans 13 amino acids. Trimming removed 4 bases at V and 3 bases at J, with 7 bases between. The CDR3 protein is CASSSGDNQPQHF. The CDR3 region has the DNA TGTGCCAGCAGTTCAGGGGACAATCAGCCCCAGCATTTT.

The gene calls are TRBV11-2 and TRBJ1-2, with 7 positions matching TRBD1. V lost 1 base to trimming and J lost 2 bases; unmatched junction nucleotides: 4. The CDR3 contains 15 residues. CDR1 is SGHAT, CDR2 FQNNGV, per germline. The CDR3 DNA reads as TGTGCCAGCAGCTTAGGCCGACAGGGCAACTATGGCTACACCTTC. Protein: CASSLGRQGNYGYTF.

Only one count was recorded for this clone. This chain connects TRBV2 to TRBJ1-4; 9 positions match TRBD1. Germline V lookup: CDR1 SNHLY, CDR2 FYNNEI. The CDR3 extends over 13 amino acids. V dropped 4 bases and J dropped 8; count of bases not matched to a gene: 2. The CDR3 DNA is TGTGCCAGCAGTGGACAGGGGGGCGAAAAACTGTTTTTT. Its protein is CASSGQGGEKLFF.

J is TRBJ2-7 and V is TRBV28, with 7 bases identical to TRBD2. The trim removed 6 bases at V and 2 bases at J, leaving 4 bases unmatched. Germline V CDR1 and CDR2: MDHEN, SYDVKM. This CDR3 contains 13 residues. The CDR3 reads CASRSGTTYEQYF. CDR3 nucleotides: TGTGCCAGCAGGTCCGGGACTACCTACGAGCAGTACTTC.

The chain carries TRBV5-4 and TRBJ2-1; 8 nucleotides align to TRBD2. CDR1 is SGHNT and CDR2 is YYREEE in the germline V gene (reference sequence). The length of the CDR3 is 17 residues. V shed 0 bases and J 3 bases; nucleotides not matched to a gene: 8. The CDR3: CASSLESGRALYNEQFF. DNA of the CDR3: TGTGCCAGCAGCTTGGAGAGCGGGAGAGCTCTCTACAATGAGCAGTTCTTC. Full variable domain (remainder filled in from reference TRBV5-4 and TRBJ2-1): ETGVTQSPTHLIKTRGQQVTLRCSSQSGHNTVSWYQQALGQGPQFIFQYYREEENGRGNFPPRFSGLQFPNYSSELNVNALELDDSALYLCASSLESGRALYNEQFFGPGTRLTVL.